The source of this T cell receptor beta chain is a study of shared clonotypes between healthy human individuals. Across the whole study: Each donor's CD4 naive and CD4 memory cells filled three plates apiece, CD8 naive two, and CD8 memory one. Study observations and caveats: Non-shared clonotypes had lower generation probabilities than clonotypes shared by all four sorted-subset donors.

Worth noting for this clone: The antigen remains undetermined.

Method: immunoSEQ multiplex PCR; TCRdb's copy keeps in-frame clones and lacks some. This table holds roughly 1,500,000 clones, approximately 98% found once. CDR3 length: 17 residues. Germline assignment: CDR1 SEHNR and CDR2 FQNEAQ (reference sequence). V dropped 4 bases and J dropped 7; count of bases not matched to a gene: 13. The sequenced sample was naive CD4+ T cells sorted from blood. Indicated subset: CD45RA+ positively selected. The chain uses TRBV7-9 and TRBJ2-1; 10 nucleotides match TRBD2. The sequence derives from a man aged 25-45 years in good health. The CDR3 spells CASSSWGLAGVLNEQFF. As DNA, the CDR3 is TGTGCCAGCAGCTCATGGGGGCTAGCGGGAGTCTTGAATGAGCAGTTCTTC. The variable domain in full, completed from reference TRBV7-9 and TRBJ2-1, reads DTGVSQNPRHKITKRGQNVTFRCDPISEHNRLYWYRQTLGQGPEFLTYFQNEAQLEKSRLLSDRFSAERPKGSFSTLEIQRTEQGDSAMYLCASSSWGLAGVLNEQFFGPGTRLTVL.